This T cell receptor beta chain was sequenced for a study of T cell responses to AZD1222 COVID-19 vaccine. The overall study: Analyses pooled second doses at about 4 or about 12 weeks. Study-wide results and limits: The sample set comprised mostly white British donors with more females, and clonal diversity was possibly underestimated. Two AZD1222 doses significantly raised spike-specific TCR breadth and depth over controls.

The CDR3 totals 12 residues. Germline V gene sequence: CDR1 MGHDK, CDR2 SYGVNS. V lost 3 bases and J 5 bases, leaving 7 bases between the germline ends. As regards this clone: Its specificity is not known.

Here immunoSEQ multiplex PCR was the method, and the copy in TCRdb shows in-frame clones only, minus some. The sample holds some 100,000 clones, 80% to 95% seen once. Sequenced here: peripheral blood, sampled on day 0 of AZD1222 vaccination. This clonotype was obtained from an adult in good health. The chain joins TRBV25-1 to TRBJ1-2, with D uncertain. The CDR3 DNA reads TGTGCCAGCAGTGATGGACGGTATGGCTACACCTTC. Amino acids: CASSDGRYGYTF.